Listed here are 17 T cell receptor beta chains from one sample, sequenced in a study of T cells after yellow fever vaccination. TCRdb reprocessed the 5' RACE reads with MiXCR, giving one entry per CDR3 protein. The sample lists 150,000 to 200,000 distinct CDR3 sequences; about 7% were seen once. The sample consisted of CD4+ T cells sorted from PBMCs, taken 4 to 5 days after the first yellow fever vaccination. These receptors all stem from a young man who received the YFV17D yellow fever vaccine.

The CDR3: CASSKEGGYSGNTIYF. CDR3 DNA sequence: TGTGCCAGCTCAAAAGAGGGGGGTTACTCTGGAAACACCATATATTTT. J is TRBJ1-3 and V is TRBV11-2, with D perhaps matching TRBD1 (6 bases). With 8 bases removed from V and 0 bases from J, the gap between germline ends came to 17 bases. The CDR3 consists of 16 residues. The germline CDR1 and CDR2 sequences are SGHAT and FQNNGV.

In the case of this clonotype: The junction and the germline gene differ at one end; a read error may be behind it. The chain uses TRBV30 and TRBJ1-1; a possible D gene is TRBD1 (5 bases). CDR3 size: 13 residues. Germline values: CDR1 GTSNPN, CDR2 SVGIG (reference sequence). CDR3 protein: CALGPGFGTEAFF. In DNA form, the CDR3 reads TGCGCTCTGGGGCCTGGTTTTGGGACTGAAGCTTTCTTT. The full variable domain, in which reference TRBV30 and TRBJ1-1 provide the parts outside the CDR3, is SQTIHQWPATLVQPVGSPLSLECTVEGTSNPNLYWYRQAAGRGLQLLFYSVGIGQISSEVPQNLSASRPQDRQFILSSKKLLLSDSGFYLCALGPGFGTEAFFGQGTRLTVV.

The chain combines TRBV12-3 or TRBV12-4 with TRBJ2-7; perhaps TRBD2 as D (6 bases). This CDR3 is built from 12 residues. Trimming took 7 bases from V and 6 from J, leaving 13 bases between them. CDR3 sequence (DNA): TGTGCCAGCACCGCCGGGGGTCGCGAGCAGTACTTC. It translates to CASTAGGREQYF.

There are many counts of this clonotype. The genes are TRBV27 and TRBJ2-1, with 9 nucleotides matching TRBD2. This CDR3 is 14 amino acids long. CDR1 and CDR2 from the germline V gene are MNHEY and SMNVEV (reference sequence). The trim removed 3 bases at V and 7 bases at J, leaving 4 bases unmatched. CDR3 nucleotides: TGTGCCAGCAGTTTGATAGCGGGGGTTAATGAGCAGTTCTTC. As protein: CASSLIAGVNEQFF.

This clonotype was recorded at least ten times. The chain carries TRBV12-3 or TRBV12-4 and TRBJ1-6; no clear D. V lost 2 bases, J lost 13 bases, and 9 bases lay in between. The CDR3 totals 12 residues. In nucleotides, the CDR3 is TGTGCCAGCAGTTTAAGGTTTAGTCCCCTCCACTTT. It is translated as CASSLRFSPLHF.

This clonotype was found many times. V gene TRBV5-6 combines with J gene TRBJ2-4, with 9 positions matching TRBD1. Germline V gene lookup returns CDR1 SGHDT and CDR2 YYEEEE. The CDR3 has 16 residues. The V and J ends lost 4 bases and 4 bases, in that order; junction bases with no gene match: 9. The CDR3 reads CASSPTRDRAKNIQYF. The CDR3 nucleotides read TGTGCCAGCAGCCCAACCCGGGACAGGGCTAAAAACATTCAGTACTTC. Together with reference TRBV5-6 and TRBJ2-4, the CDR3 gives the full variable domain: DAGVTQSPTHLIKTRGQQVTLRCSPKSGHDTVSWYQQALGQGPQFIFQYYEEEERQRGNFPDRFSGHQFPNYSSELNVNALLLGDSALYLCASSPTRDRAKNIQYFGAGTRLSVL.

In this sample, this clonotype turned up many times. This chain joins TRBV7-2 and TRBJ1-1; TRBD1 matches at 7 bases. This CDR3 region has 15 residues. V dropped 4 bases and J dropped 3; count of bases not matched to a gene: 8. CDR1 and CDR2 (germline): SGHTA, FQGNSA. CDR3 bases: TGTGCCAGCAGCTGGCAGGGGGGGGAGGACACTGAAGCTTTCTTT. Encoded protein: CASSWQGGEDTEAFF.

This clonotype was detected a few times. V gene TRBV20-1 combines with J gene TRBJ1-1; no reliable D call. The CDR3 has 14 residues. V was cut by 5 bases and J by 2 bases, with 15 bases left in between. Looked up from germline, CDR1 is DFQATT and CDR2 is SNEGSKA (reference sequence). CDR3 region: CSAAREGYNTEAFF. CDR3 DNA sequence: TGCAGTGCTGCTCGCGAGGGATATAACACTGAAGCTTTCTTT.

The chain carries TRBV3-1 and TRBJ1-1; 7 nucleotides align to TRBD1. The CDR3 contains 16 residues. V was pared by 7 bases and J by 2 bases, with 13 bases of the junction left unmatched. Per the germline V gene, CDR1 is LGHDT and CDR2 is YNNKEL (reference sequence). CDR3 sequence: CASTMGQPELNTEAFF. Written as DNA, the CDR3 is TGTGCCAGCACCATGGGACAGCCCGAACTAAACACTGAAGCTTTCTTT.

This clonotype was counted a few times. DNA of the CDR3: TGTGCCAGCAGTTACTCGGGACAGGGGTGGGGCGGCTACACCTTC. Translation gives CASSYSGQGWGGYTF. J is TRBJ1-2 and V is TRBV6-5; 10 bases fit TRBD1. This CDR3 is 15 amino acids long. Germline assignment: CDR1 MNHEY and CDR2 SVGAGI. V shed 0 bases, J shed 8 bases, and the junction held 6 bases outside the gene matches.

This clonotype has more than one count but fewer than ten. The rearrangement links TRBV28 to TRBJ2-5; either TRBD1 or TRBD2 may supply D (5 bases each). V was clipped by 8 bases and J by 9 bases, with 16 bases between them. Germline V gene lookup returns CDR1 MDHEN and CDR2 SYDVKM. The CDR3 has 12 residues. The CDR3 DNA sequence: TGTGCCAGCCGGGACCCCCTTTGGTCCCAGTACTTC. Translating it yields CASRDPLWSQYF. Using reference TRBV28 and TRBJ2-5 for the parts outside the CDR3, the full variable domain is DVKVTQSSRYLVKRTGEKVFLECVQDMDHENMFWYRQDPGLGLRLIYFSYDVKMKEKGDIPEGYSVSREKKERFSLILESASTNQTSMYLCASRDPLWSQYFGPGTRLLVL.

The table lists this clonotype with many counts. The gene calls are TRBV4-1 and TRBJ2-7; 7 bases align to TRBD1. CDR3 size: 14 residues. Germline CDR1 MGHRA, CDR2 YSYEKL. V shed 6 bases, J shed 3 bases, and the junction held 8 bases outside the gene matches. The CDR3 is CASSQTGRSYEQYF. CDR3 nucleotides: TGCGCCAGCAGTCAGACAGGGCGAAGCTACGAGCAGTACTTC.

The chain links TRBV7-2 to TRBJ1-5; TRBD1 might be the D (5 bases). The germline V gene encodes CDR1 SGHTA and CDR2 FQGNSA. The V end lost 1 base, the J end lost 0 bases, and 10 bases lay between the germline ends. This CDR3 spans 16 amino acids. The chain's CDR3 is CASSLVAGTSNQPQHF. The CDR3 DNA is TGTGCCAGCAGCTTAGTGGCTGGGACTAGCAATCAGCCCCAGCATTTT.

In its sample, this clonotype was seen many times. The rearrangement links TRBV19 to TRBJ2-4; tentatively, D is TRBD1 or TRBD2 (5 bases each). Trimming removed 4 bases at V and 6 bases at J, with 16 bases between. The CDR3 is made up of 15 amino acids. Germline V lookup: CDR1 LNHDA, CDR2 SQIVND (reference sequence). The CDR3 loop is CASSSAGTDLNIQYF. The CDR3, as DNA: TGTGCCAGTAGTAGCGCCGGGACGGATTTAAACATTCAGTACTTC.

This clonotype was seen a few times. This chain connects TRBV11-2 to TRBJ1-4, with a possible D match to TRBD1 (5 bases). The CDR3 is 18 residues long. V lost 4 bases, J lost 0 bases, and 18 bases lay in between. Germline values: CDR1 SGHAT, CDR2 FQNNGV. The CDR3 sequence: CASSSSPGTQPTNEKLFF. CDR3 sequence (DNA): TGTGCCAGCAGCTCCTCGCCCGGGACCCAACCAACTAATGAAAAACTGTTTTTT.

This clonotype was counted ten times or more. V is TRBV12-3 or TRBV12-4 and J is TRBJ2-2, with 9 bases that match TRBD2. J was trimmed by 7 bases and V by 5 bases; bases with no gene match: 17. The CDR3 totals 18 residues. The CDR3 protein is CASSAATLRGGLGGELFF. In DNA form, the CDR3 reads TGTGCCAGCAGTGCCGCGACTTTGCGGGGGGGCCTCGGCGGGGAGCTGTTTTTT.

Many counts were recorded for this clonotype. The gene calls are TRBV7-2 and TRBJ2-5, with D tentatively TRBD2 (5 bases). Germline values: CDR1 SGHTA, CDR2 FQGNSA. CDR3 length: 15 residues. V was cut by 5 bases and J by 9 bases, with 22 bases left in between. CDR3 DNA: TGTGCCAGCAGCCGTCCCGAAGGACTGCCCCGGGCCCAGTACTTC. Its protein product is CASSRPEGLPRAQYF.